Listed here are 3 T cell receptor beta chains from one sample, sequenced in a study of control samples from healthy donors and cancer patients. TCRdb's copy holds only in-frame clones and misses some; the assay was immunoSEQ multiplex PCR. The data show 150,000 to 200,000 clones, approximately 90% seen once. The source material was blood. Receptors originate from a man younger than 45 in good health.

The chain recombines TRBV18 with TRBJ2-5; D not resolved. The ends were cut back, 2 bases at V and 0 bases at J, with 4 bases in the middle. Germline CDR1 and CDR2: KGHSH and LQKENI. The CDR3 sequence is 13 residues long. The CDR3 loop reads CASSPNYQETQYF. Written as DNA, the CDR3 is TGTGCCAGCTCACCAAACTACCAAGAGACCCAGTACTTC.

The V and J genes are TRBV6-6 and TRBJ1-5; D is uncertain. The CDR3 sequence is 16 residues long. The germline CDR1 and CDR2 sequences are MNHNY and SVGAGI (reference sequence). V was pared by 2 bases and J by 1 base, with 12 bases between. The CDR3 spells CASSYKNPRSNQPQHF. CDR3 sequence (DNA): TGTGCCAGCAGTTACAAGAACCCTCGGAGCAATCAGCCCCAGCATTTT.

This clone was seen just once. The chain has TRBV7-2 and TRBJ2-6; 9 nucleotides line up with TRBD2. Germline-derived CDR1 and CDR2 are SGHTA and FQGNSA. The CDR3 consists of 18 residues. V dropped 5 bases and J dropped 0; count of bases not matched to a gene: 8. This CDR3 is CASSPRGGGRSGANVLTF. The CDR3 DNA sequence: TGTGCCAGCAGCCCGCGGGGGGGAGGACGCTCTGGGGCCAACGTCCTGACTTTC.